This TCR beta chain was obtained from a study of Ad26.COV2.S vaccination and SARS-CoV-2 variants. Findings and limits, study-wide: In vaccinated individuals, spike-specific CD8+ and CD4+ T cell responses reportedly displayed substantial breadth.

CDR1 and CDR2 from the germline V gene are MNHEY and SMNVEV (reference sequence). V lost 0 bases and J lost 4; bases outside the gene matches: 4. The CDR3 spans 16 residues. Assay: immunoSEQ multiplex PCR; the TCRdb copy retains only in-frame clones and omits some. The table lists under 400,000 clones, roughly 91% of them singletons. Concerning this clone itself: As yet, its antigen is unknown.

Treatment indicated: roughly 19 received Ad26.COV2.S at low or high dose, single or two shots; a few received placebo; per-sample allocation not given. The investigators took samples on day 63 after the first vaccine or placebo injection. This sequence originates from a person between 18 and 65 years old who received the Ad26.COV2.S COVID-19 vaccine or a placebo. Source: peripheral blood, taken in a trial of Ad26.COV2.S vaccine versus placebo. The rearrangement joins TRBV27 to TRBJ2-1; 9 bases match TRBD2. CDR3 sequence: CASSLSYLAGYNEQFF. In nucleotides, the CDR3 is TGTGCCAGCAGTTTATCTTACCTAGCGGGGTACAATGAGCAGTTCTTC.